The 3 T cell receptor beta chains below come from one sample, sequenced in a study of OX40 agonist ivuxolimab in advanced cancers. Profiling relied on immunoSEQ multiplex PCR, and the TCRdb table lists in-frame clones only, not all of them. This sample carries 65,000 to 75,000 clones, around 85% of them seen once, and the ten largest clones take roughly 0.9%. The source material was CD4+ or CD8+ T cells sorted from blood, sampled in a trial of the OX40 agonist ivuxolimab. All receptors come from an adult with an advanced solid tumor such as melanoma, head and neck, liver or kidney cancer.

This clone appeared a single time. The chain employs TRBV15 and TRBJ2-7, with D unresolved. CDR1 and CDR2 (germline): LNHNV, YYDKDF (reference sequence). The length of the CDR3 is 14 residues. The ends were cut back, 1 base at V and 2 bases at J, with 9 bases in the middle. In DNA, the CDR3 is TGTGCCACCAGCAGAGGAGGTGATACCTACGAGCAGTACTTC. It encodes CATSRGGDTYEQYF.

The DNA for the CDR3 is TGTGCCAGCAGCTTGGAAGGGGTAGGGGGAGAGACCCAGTACTTC. Translated: CASSLEGVGGETQYF. V is TRBV5-4 and J is TRBJ2-5; the D gene is possibly TRBD1 (6 bases). CDR3 length equals 15 residues. The V gene lost 0 bases and the J gene lost 4 bases, with 13 bases spanning the gap. Per the germline V gene, CDR1 is SGHNT and CDR2 is YYREEE (reference sequence).

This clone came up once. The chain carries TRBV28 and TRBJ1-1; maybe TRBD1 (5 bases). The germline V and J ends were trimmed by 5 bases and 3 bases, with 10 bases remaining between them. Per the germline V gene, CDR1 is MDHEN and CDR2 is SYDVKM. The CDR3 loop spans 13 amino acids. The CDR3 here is CASSPAGHTEAFF. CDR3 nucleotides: TGTGCCAGCAGTCCGGCAGGGCACACTGAAGCTTTCTTT.